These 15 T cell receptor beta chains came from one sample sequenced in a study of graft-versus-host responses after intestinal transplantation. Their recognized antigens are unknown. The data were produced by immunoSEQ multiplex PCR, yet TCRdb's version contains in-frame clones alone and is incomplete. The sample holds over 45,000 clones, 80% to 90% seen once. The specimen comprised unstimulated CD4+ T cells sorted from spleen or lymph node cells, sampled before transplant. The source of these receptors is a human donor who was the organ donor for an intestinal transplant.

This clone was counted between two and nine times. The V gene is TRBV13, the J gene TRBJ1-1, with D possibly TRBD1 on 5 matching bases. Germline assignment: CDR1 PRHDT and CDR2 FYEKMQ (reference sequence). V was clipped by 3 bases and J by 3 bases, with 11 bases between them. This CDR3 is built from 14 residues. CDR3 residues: CASSFAGVDTEAFF. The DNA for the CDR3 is TGTGCCAGCAGCTTTGCGGGGGTTGACACTGAAGCTTTCTTT.

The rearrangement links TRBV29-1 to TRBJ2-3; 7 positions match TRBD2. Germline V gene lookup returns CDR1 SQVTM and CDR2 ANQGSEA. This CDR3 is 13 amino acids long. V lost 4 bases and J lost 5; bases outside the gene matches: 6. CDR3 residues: CSVVGGGGDTQYF. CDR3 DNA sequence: TGCAGCGTTGTGGGGGGGGGAGGAGATACGCAGTATTTT.

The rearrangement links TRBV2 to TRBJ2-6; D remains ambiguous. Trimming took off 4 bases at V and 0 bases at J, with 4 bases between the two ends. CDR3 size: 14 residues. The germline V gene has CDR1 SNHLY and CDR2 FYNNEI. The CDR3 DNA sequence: TGTGCCAGCAGTGTGTACTCTGGGGCCAACGTCCTGACTTTC. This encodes CASSVYSGANVLTF.

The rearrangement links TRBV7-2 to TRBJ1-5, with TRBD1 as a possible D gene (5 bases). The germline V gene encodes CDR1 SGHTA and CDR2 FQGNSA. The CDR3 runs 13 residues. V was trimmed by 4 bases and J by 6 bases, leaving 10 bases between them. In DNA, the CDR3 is TGTGCCAGCAGCTCCAGGGCCCGTCAGCCCCAGCATTTT. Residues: CASSSRARQPQHF.

CDR3 loop: CASRQGTYAYEQYF. CDR3 coding DNA: TGTGCCTCAAGACAGGGGACGTATGCCTACGAGCAGTACTTC. The chain combines TRBV7-9 with TRBJ2-7, with 8 bases that match TRBD1. V lost 11 bases, J lost 2 bases, and 11 bases stayed unmatched. Germline V gene lookup returns CDR1 SEHNR and CDR2 FQNEAQ (reference sequence). This CDR3 comprises 14 residues.

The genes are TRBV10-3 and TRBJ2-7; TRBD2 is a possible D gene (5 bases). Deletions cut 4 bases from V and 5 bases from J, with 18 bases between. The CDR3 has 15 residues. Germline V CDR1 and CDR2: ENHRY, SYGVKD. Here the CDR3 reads CAISVGRASLDEQYF. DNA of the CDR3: TGTGCCATCAGTGTTGGCCGGGCTAGCCTAGACGAGCAGTACTTC.

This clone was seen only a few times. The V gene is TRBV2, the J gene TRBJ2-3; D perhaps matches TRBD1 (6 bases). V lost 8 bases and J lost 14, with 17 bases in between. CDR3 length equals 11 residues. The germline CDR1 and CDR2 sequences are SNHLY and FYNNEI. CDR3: CASGRGGLLYF. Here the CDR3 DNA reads TGTGCCAGCGGCAGGGGTGGATTGTTGTATTTT.

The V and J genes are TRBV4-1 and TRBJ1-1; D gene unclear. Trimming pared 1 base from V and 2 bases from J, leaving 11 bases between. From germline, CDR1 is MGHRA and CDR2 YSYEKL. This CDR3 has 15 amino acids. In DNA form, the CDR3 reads TGCGCCAGCAGCCAAGGAGCGGCGGTAAACACTGAAGCTTTCTTT. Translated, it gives CASSQGAAVNTEAFF.

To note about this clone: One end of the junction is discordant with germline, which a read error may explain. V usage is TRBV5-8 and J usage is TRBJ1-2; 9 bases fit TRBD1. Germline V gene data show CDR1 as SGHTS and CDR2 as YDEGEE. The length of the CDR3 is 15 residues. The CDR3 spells CAGSFWGQGYYGYTF. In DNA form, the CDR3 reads TGTGCCGGCAGCTTCTGGGGACAGGGCTACTATGGCTACACCTTC.

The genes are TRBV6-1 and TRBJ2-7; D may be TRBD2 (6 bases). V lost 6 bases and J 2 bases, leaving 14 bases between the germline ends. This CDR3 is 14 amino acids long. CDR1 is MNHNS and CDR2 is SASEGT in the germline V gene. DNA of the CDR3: TGTGCCAGCAGGGGACTGTACAGAACCTACGAGCAGTACTTC. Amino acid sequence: CASRGLYRTYEQYF.

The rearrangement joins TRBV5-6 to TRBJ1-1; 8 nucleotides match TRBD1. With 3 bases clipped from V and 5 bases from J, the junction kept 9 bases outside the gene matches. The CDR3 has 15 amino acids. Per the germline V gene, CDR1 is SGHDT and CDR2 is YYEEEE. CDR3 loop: CASSSDRGGGTEAFF. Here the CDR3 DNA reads TGTGCCAGCAGCTCAGACAGGGGAGGTGGGACTGAAGCTTTCTTT.

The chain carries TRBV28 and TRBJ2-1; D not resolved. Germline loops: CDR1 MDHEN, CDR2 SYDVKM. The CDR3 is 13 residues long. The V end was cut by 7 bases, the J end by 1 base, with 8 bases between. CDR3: CASIEPSYNEQFF. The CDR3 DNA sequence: TGTGCCAGCATAGAGCCGTCCTACAATGAGCAGTTCTTC.

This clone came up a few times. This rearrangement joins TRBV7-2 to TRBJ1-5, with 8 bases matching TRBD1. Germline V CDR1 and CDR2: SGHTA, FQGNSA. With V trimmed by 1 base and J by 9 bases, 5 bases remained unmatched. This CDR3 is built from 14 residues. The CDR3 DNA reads TGTGCCAGCAGCTTAGGACAGGGGAAATTGCCCCAGCATTTT. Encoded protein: CASSLGQGKLPQHF.

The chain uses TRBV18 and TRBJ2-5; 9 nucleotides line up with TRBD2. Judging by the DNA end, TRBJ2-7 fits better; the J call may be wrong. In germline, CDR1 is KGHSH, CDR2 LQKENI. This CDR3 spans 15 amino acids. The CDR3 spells CASSGLAQSSYEQYF. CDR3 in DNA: TGTGCCAGCTCGGGACTAGCCCAGAGCTCCTACGAGCAGTACTTC.

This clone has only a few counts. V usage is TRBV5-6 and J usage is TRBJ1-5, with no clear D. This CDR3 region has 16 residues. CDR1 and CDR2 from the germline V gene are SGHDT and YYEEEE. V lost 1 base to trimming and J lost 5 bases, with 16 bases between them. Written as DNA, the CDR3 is TGTGCCAGCAGCTTGTCCCGACGACGGACTGATCAGCCCCAGCATTTT. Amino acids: CASSLSRRRTDQPQHF.